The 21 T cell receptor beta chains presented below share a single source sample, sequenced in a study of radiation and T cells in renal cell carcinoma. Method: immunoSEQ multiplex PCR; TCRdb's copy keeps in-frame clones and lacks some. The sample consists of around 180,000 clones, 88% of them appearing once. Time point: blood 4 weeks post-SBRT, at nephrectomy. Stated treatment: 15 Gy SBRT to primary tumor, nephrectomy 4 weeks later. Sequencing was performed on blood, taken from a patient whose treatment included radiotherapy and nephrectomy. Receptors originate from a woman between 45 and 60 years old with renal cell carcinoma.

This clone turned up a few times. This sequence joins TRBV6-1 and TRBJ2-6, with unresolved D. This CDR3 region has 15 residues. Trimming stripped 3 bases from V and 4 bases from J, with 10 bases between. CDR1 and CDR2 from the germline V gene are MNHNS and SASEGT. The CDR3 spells CASSERQPGANVLTF. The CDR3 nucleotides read TGTGCCAGCAGTGAGCGCCAGCCAGGGGCCAACGTCCTGACTTTC.

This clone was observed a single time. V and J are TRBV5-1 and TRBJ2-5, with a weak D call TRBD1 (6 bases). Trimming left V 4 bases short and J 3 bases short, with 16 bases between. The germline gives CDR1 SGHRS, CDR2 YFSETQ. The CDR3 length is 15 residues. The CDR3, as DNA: TGCGCCAGCAGCCCAAACAGGGAGATGGAAGAGACCCAGTACTTC. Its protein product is CASSPNREMEETQYF.

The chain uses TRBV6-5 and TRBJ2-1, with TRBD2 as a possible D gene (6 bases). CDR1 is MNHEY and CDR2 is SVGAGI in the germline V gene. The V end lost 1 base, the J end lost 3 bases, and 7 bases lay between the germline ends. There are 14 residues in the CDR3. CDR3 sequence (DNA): TGTGCCAGCAGTTACTACGGGGGCTACAATGAGCAGTTCTTC. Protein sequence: CASSYYGGYNEQFF.

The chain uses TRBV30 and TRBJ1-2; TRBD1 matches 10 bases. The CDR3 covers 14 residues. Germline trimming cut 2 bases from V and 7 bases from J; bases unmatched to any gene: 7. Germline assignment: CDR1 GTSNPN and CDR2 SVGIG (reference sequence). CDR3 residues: CAWSRLRDRGGYTF. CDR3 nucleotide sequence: TGTGCCTGGAGTAGACTCCGGGACAGGGGTGGCTACACCTTC.

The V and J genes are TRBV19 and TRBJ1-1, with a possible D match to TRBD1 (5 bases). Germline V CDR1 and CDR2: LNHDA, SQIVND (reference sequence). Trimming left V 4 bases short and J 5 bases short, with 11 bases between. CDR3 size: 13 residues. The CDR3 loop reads CASSTIKGTEAFF. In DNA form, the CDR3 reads TGTGCCAGTAGTACCATAAAGGGGACTGAAGCTTTCTTT.

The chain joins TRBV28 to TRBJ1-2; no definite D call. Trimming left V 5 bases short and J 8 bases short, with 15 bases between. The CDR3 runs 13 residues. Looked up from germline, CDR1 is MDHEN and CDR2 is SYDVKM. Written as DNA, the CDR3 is TGTGCCAGCAGTACGGTGGCGCCCCGAGGCTACACCTTC. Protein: CASSTVAPRGYTF.

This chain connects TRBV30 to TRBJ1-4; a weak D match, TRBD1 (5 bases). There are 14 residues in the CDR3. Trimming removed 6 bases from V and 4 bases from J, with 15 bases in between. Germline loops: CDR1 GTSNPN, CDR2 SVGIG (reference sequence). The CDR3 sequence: CACTLGADNEKLFF. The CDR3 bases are TGTGCCTGTACCCTCGGGGCAGATAATGAAAAACTGTTTTTT.

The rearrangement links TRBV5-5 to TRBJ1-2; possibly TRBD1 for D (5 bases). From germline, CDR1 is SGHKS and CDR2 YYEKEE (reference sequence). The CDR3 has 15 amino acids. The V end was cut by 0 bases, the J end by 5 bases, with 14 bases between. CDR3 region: CASSLEGSLGYGYTF. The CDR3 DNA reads TGTGCCAGCAGCTTGGAGGGGAGTCTTGGGTATGGCTACACCTTC. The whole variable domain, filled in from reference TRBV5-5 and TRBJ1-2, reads DAGVTQSPTHLIKTRGQQVTLRCSPISGHKSVSWYQQVLGQGPQFIFQYYEKEERGRGNFPDRFSARQFPNYSSELNVNALLLGDSALYLCASSLEGSLGYGYTFGSGTRLTVV.

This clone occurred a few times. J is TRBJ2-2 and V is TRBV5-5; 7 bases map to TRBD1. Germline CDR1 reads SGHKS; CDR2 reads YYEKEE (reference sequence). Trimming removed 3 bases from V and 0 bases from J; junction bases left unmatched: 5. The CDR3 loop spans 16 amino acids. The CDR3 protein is CASSWNRGPNTGELFF. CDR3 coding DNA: TGTGCCAGCAGCTGGAACAGGGGTCCGAACACCGGGGAGCTGTTTTTT.

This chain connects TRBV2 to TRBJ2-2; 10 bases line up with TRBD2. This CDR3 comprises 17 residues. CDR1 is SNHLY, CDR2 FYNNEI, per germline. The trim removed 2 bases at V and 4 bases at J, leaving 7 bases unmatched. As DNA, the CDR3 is TGTGCCAGCAGTGAACTAGCGGGGGCTTCTTTCACCGGGGAGCTGTTTTTT. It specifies CASSELAGASFTGELFF. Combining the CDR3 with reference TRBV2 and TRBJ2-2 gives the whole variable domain EPEVTQTPSHQVTQMGQEVILRCVPISNHLYFYWYRQILGQKVEFLVSFYNNEISEKSEIFDDQFSVERPDGSNFTLKIRSTKLEDSAMYFCASSELAGASFTGELFFGEGSRLTVL.

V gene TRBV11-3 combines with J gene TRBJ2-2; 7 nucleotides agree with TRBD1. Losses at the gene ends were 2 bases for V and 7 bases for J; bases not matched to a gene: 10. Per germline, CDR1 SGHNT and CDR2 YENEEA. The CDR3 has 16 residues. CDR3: CASSLTRGQYRGELFF. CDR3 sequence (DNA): TGTGCCAGCAGCTTAACAAGGGGACAGTATCGCGGGGAGCTGTTTTTT.

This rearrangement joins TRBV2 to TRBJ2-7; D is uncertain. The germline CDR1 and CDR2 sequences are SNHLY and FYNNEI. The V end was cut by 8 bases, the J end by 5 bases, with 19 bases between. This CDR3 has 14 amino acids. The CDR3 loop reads CASLLKDDFHEQYF. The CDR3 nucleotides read TGTGCCAGCTTACTTAAAGACGATTTCCACGAGCAGTACTTC.

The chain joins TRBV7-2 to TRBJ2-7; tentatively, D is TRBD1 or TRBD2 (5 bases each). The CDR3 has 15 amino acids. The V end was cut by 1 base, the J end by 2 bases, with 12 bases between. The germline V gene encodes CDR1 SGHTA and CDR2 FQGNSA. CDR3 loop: CASSLEVGVPYEQYF. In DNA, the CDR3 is TGTGCCAGCAGCTTAGAGGTGGGGGTCCCCTACGAGCAGTACTTC.

The CDR3 is CASSSPGQGDTEAFF. The DNA for the CDR3 is TGCGCCAGCAGCTCGCCGGGACAGGGGGACACTGAAGCTTTCTTT. V usage is TRBV5-1 and J usage is TRBJ1-1, with TRBD1 identical over 11 bases. This CDR3 is 15 amino acids long. Looked up from germline, CDR1 is SGHRS and CDR2 is YFSETQ. Trimming removed 3 bases from V and 3 bases from J; junction bases left unmatched: 4.

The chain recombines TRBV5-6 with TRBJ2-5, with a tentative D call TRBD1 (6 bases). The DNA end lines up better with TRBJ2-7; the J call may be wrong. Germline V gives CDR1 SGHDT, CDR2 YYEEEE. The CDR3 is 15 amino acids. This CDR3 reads CASSTTGTEIYEQYF. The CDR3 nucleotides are TGTGCCAGCAGCACGACAGGAACCGAAATTTACGAGCAGTACTTC.

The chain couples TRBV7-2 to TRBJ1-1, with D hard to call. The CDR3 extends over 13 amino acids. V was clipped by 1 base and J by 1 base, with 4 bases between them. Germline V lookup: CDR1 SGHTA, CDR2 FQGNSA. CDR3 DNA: TGTGCCAGCAGCTTAGGGCAGAACACTGAAGCTTTCTTT. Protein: CASSLGQNTEAFF.

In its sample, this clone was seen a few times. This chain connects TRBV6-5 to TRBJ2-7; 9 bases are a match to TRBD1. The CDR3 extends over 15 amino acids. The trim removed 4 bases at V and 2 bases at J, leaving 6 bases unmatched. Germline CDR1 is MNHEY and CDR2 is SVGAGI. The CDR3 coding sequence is TGTGCCAGCAGTTCTCCCGGGACAGGGACCTACGAGCAGTACTTC. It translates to CASSSPGTGTYEQYF.

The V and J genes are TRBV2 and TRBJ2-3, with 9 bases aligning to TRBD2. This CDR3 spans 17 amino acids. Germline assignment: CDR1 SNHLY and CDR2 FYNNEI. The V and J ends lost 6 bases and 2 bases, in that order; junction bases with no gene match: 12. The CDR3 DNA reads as TGTGCCAGCAGGGGGGCTCCAGCGGGGGGATACACAGATACGCAGTATTTT. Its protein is CASRGAPAGGYTDTQYF.

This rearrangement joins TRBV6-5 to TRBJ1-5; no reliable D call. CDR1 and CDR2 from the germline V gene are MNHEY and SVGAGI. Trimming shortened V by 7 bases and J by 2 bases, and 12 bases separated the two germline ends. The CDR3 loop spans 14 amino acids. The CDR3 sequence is CASTPHQGNQPQHF. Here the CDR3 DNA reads TGTGCCAGCACTCCGCACCAGGGCAATCAGCCCCAGCATTTT.

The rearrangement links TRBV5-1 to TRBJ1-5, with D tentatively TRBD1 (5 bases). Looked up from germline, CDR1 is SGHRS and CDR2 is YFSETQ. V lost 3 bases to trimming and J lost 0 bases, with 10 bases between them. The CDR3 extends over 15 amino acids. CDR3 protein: CASSSTGDSNQPQHF. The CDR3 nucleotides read TGCGCCAGCAGCTCCACAGGAGATAGCAATCAGCCCCAGCATTTT. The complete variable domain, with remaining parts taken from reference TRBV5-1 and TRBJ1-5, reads KAGVTQTPRYLIKTRGQQVTLSCSPISGHRSVSWYQQTPGQGLQFLFEYFSETQRNKGNFPGRFSGRQFSNSRSEMNVSTLELGDSALYLCASSSTGDSNQPQHFGDGTRLSIL.

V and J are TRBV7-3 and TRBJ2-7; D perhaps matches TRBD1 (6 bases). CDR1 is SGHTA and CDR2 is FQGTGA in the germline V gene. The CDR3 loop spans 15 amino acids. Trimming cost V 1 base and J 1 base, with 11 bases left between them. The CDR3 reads CASSLMTGGSYEQYF. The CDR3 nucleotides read TGTGCCAGCAGCTTAATGACAGGAGGTTCCTACGAGCAGTACTTC.